What follows are 14 T cell receptor beta chains derived from one specimen sequenced in a study of blood T cell repertoires in COVID-19. Measured with immunoSEQ multiplex PCR; TCRdb has only the in-frame clones, and not every one. The sample consists of some 30,000 clones, roughly nine tenths of them appearing once. The sample taken for sequencing was peripheral blood. The receptors shown here come from a man between 65 and 85 years old with active COVID-19.

The chain links TRBV18 to TRBJ2-3, with TRBD2 as a possible D gene (5 bases). Germline V gives CDR1 KGHSH, CDR2 LQKENI. This CDR3 has 15 amino acids. Trimming removed 6 bases from V and 4 bases from J, with 17 bases in between. The CDR3, as DNA: TGTGCCAGCTCTCCCGGGCCTAGGGAGTCAGATACGCAGTATTTT. It yields the protein CASSPGPRESDTQYF.

This clone was recorded once. The chain has TRBV25-1 and TRBJ2-7; 10 bases are shared with TRBD1. This CDR3 has 14 residues. V shed 3 bases, J shed 2 bases, and the junction held 1 base outside the gene matches. Germline values: CDR1 MGHDK, CDR2 SYGVNS. CDR3 in amino acids: CASSETGGPYEQYF. In nucleotides, the CDR3 is TGTGCCAGCAGTGAGACAGGGGGCCCCTACGAGCAGTACTTC.

The sample holds one count of this clone. V usage is TRBV5-1 and J usage is TRBJ2-7, with 9 nucleotides matching TRBD2. In germline, CDR1 is SGHRS, CDR2 YFSETQ. The CDR3 contains 15 residues. Unmatched junction bases numbered 6, after V lost 0 bases and J lost 5 bases. CDR3 DNA: TGCGCCAGCAGCTTGGTAGTAGCGGGAGCGGACGAGCAGTACTTC. Its protein is CASSLVVAGADEQYF. Complete variable domain (other parts from reference TRBV5-1 and TRBJ2-7): KAGVTQTPRYLIKTRGQQVTLSCSPISGHRSVSWYQQTPGQGLQFLFEYFSETQRNKGNFPGRFSGRQFSNSRSEMNVSTLELGDSALYLCASSLVVAGADEQYFGPGTRLTVT.

The V call is TRBV5-1, the J call TRBJ1-2; TRBD1 matches 9 bases. The CDR3 is 18 amino acids. The V and J ends lost 4 bases and 2 bases, in that order; junction bases with no gene match: 15. The germline CDR1 and CDR2 sequences are SGHRS and YFSETQ. The CDR3 DNA is TGCGCCAGCAGCCCCACCTACAGGGGGCTCCAGTCCAACTATGGCTACACCTTC. Encoded protein: CASSPTYRGLQSNYGYTF.

The chain couples TRBV10-3 to TRBJ2-6; D perhaps matches TRBD1 (5 bases). The CDR3 totals 15 residues. Germline V gene data show CDR1 as ENHRY and CDR2 as SYGVKD. The ends were cut back, 11 bases at V and 0 bases at J, with 14 bases in the middle. DNA for the CDR3: TGTGCCTCCACGCAGGGTCACTCTGGGGCCAACGTCCTGACTTTC. As protein: CASTQGHSGANVLTF.

V usage is TRBV5-4 and J usage is TRBJ1-1; no clear D. Trimming pared 4 bases from V and 6 bases from J, leaving 13 bases between. Germline loops: CDR1 SGHNT, CDR2 YYREEE (reference sequence). The CDR3 loop spans 13 amino acids. The CDR3 spells CASSPAVPSEAFF. DNA of the CDR3: TGTGCCAGCAGCCCGGCGGTGCCGTCTGAAGCTTTCTTT.

The CDR3 DNA reads TGTGCCAGTAGTTTTAATAGCAATCAGCCCCAGCATTTT. Encoded protein: CASSFNSNQPQHF. This rearrangement joins TRBV19 to TRBJ1-5, with D unresolved. The CDR3 extends over 13 amino acids. V lost 5 bases and J 0 bases, leaving 5 bases between the germline ends. Germline assignment: CDR1 LNHDA and CDR2 SQIVND (reference sequence). The full variable domain, in which reference TRBV19 and TRBJ1-5 provide the parts outside the CDR3, is DGGITQSPKYLFRKEGQNVTLSCEQNLNHDAMYWYRQDPGQGLRLIYYSQIVNDFQKGDIAEGYSVSREKKESFPLTVTSAQKNPTAFYLCASSFNSNQPQHFGDGTRLSIL.

This chain links TRBV7-9 with TRBJ2-7; the D gene is possibly TRBD2 (6 bases). V shed 0 bases and J shed 4 bases, with 19 bases lying between them. Germline V gene lookup returns CDR1 SEHNR and CDR2 FQNEAQ (reference sequence). The CDR3 spans 17 residues. In nucleotides, the CDR3 is TGTGCCAGCAGCTTAGCGTGGCGGGATGGCGGCGGGTACGAGCAGTACTTC. Translated: CASSLAWRDGGGYEQYF.

The chain joins TRBV28 to TRBJ2-5; D is undetermined. Deletions cut 7 bases from V and 4 bases from J, with 16 bases between. The CDR3 spans 14 residues. The germline gives CDR1 MDHEN, CDR2 SYDVKM. CDR3 amino acids: CASNSELWSETQYF. DNA for the CDR3: TGTGCCAGCAATTCTGAGCTTTGGTCAGAGACCCAGTACTTC.

CDR3 protein: CATSRDLEGAPGNTIYF. The CDR3 DNA reads TGTGCCACCAGCAGAGATCTGGAGGGGGCCCCTGGAAACACCATATATTTT. The J gene is TRBJ1-3, the V gene TRBV15; TRBD1 matches 7 bases. This CDR3 has 17 amino acids. Trimming cost V 0 bases and J 2 bases; bases outside gene matches: 7. Germline V gene data show CDR1 as LNHNV and CDR2 as YYDKDF (reference sequence). Full variable domain (rest looked up from reference TRBV15 and TRBJ1-3): DAMVIQNPRYQVTQFGKPVTLSCSQTLNHNVMYWYQQKSSQAPKLLFHYYDKDFNNEADTPDNFQSRRPNTSFCFLDIRSPGLGDTAMYLCATSRDLEGAPGNTIYFGEGSWLTVV.

This rearrangement joins TRBV23-1 to TRBJ2-3; 7 positions match TRBD1. TRBV23-1 is recorded as an ORF, its role being uncertain. This CDR3 spans 17 amino acids. V was clipped by 2 bases and J by 6 bases; unmatched bases: 14. In DNA form, the CDR3 reads TGCGCCAGCAGTCAACACAAAGAGGGGGCCCCTCGCGATACGCAGTATTTT. It translates to CASSQHKEGAPRDTQYF.

This chain links TRBV11-2 with TRBJ2-7; D gene unclear. V lost 1 base, J lost 2 bases, and 6 bases lay in between. The length of the CDR3 is 13 residues. Germline lookup yields CDR1 SGHAT and CDR2 FQNNGV. CDR3 coding DNA: TGTGCCAGCAGCTTAGTGCAGACCTACGAGCAGTACTTC. As protein: CASSLVQTYEQYF. The full variable domain, completed using reference TRBV11-2 and TRBJ2-7, is EAGVAQSPRYKIIEKRQSVAFWCNPISGHATLYWYQQILGQGPKLLIQFQNNGVVDDSQLPKDRFSAERLKGVDSTLKIQPAKLEDSAVYLCASSLVQTYEQYFGPGTRLTVT.

The chain uses TRBV10-3 and TRBJ2-3, with D tentatively TRBD2 (6 bases). The CDR3 has 15 amino acids. Between the trimmed V and J ends, which lost 4 bases and 5 bases, there was a span of 16 bases. Germline V gene lookup returns CDR1 ENHRY and CDR2 SYGVKD. The CDR3: CAISAGGIIGDTQYF. CDR3 coding DNA: TGTGCCATCAGTGCGGGCGGGATTATTGGAGATACGCAGTATTTT.

The V and J genes are TRBV6-2 or TRBV6-3 and TRBJ1-1; 8 bases are shared with TRBD1. Germline lookup yields CDR1 MNHEY and CDR2 SVGEGT. The V segment lost 1 base and the J segment 4 bases; nucleotides outside the gene matches: 2. CDR3 size: 14 residues. CDR3 nucleotides: TGTGCCAGCAGTTACTGGACAGGGAGCACTGAAGCTTTCTTT. Translation: CASSYWTGSTEAFF.